These T cell receptor beta chains were read from a single sample in a study of T cells in Graves' hyperthyroidism and ophthalmopathy. MiXCR, applied by TCRdb to the multiplex PCR reads, yields one record per CDR3 protein. The sample shows about 700,000 distinct CDR3 sequences, 45% of them seen only once. Sequences were obtained from peripheral blood or thyroid tissue (not recorded which). Receptors originate from an adult man with Graves' disease, either hyperthyroidism or ophthalmopathy (not recorded which). CDR3s include the opening cysteine and the closing phenylalanine or tryptophan. Each record gives: CDR3 length, clone size, V gene, J gene, D gene, CDR3 protein, CDR3 DNA. D genes are given only for firm matches. Some rows have no size entry. The others give once, few or many, or a class for an expanded clone.

11	.	TRBV29-1	TRBJ1-6	.	CSFDSGSPLHF	TGCAGCTTTGACAGTGGATCACCCCTCCACTTT
16	.	TRBV25-1	TRBJ1-3	.	CASSPWDASSGNTIYF	TGTGCCAGCTCACCTTGGGACGCAAGCTCTGGAAACACCATATATTTT
14	.	TRBV7-6	TRBJ1-4	TRBD1	CASSSPTGSEKLFF	TGTGCCAGCAGCTCCCCGACAGGGTCAGAAAAACTGTTTTTT
14	.	TRBV7-8	TRBJ1-4	.	CASSLGEVVEKLFF	TGTGCCAGCAGCTTAGGAGAGGTGGTAGAAAAACTGTTTTTT
15	.	TRBV12-3/TRBV12-4	TRBJ1-5	.	CASSLFRGGNQPQHF	TGTGCCAGCAGTTTATTTAGGGGAGGCAATCAGCCCCAGCATTTT
13	.	TRBV25-1	TRBJ2-7	TRBD1	CASTPGQNYEQYF	TGTGCCAGCACCCCGGGACAGAACTACGAGCAGTACTTC
12	.	TRBV24-1	TRBJ2-2	.	CAWSDVGGELFF	TGTGCCTGGAGTGACGTTGGCGGGGAGCTGTTTTTT
16	.	TRBV25-1	TRBJ1-6	.	CASSDSRTAYNSPLHF	TGTGCCAGCAGTGACTCACGGACGGCTTATAATTCACCCCTCCACTTT
16	.	TRBV24-1	TRBJ2-7	TRBD1	CATSDFRDRGDYEQYF	TGTGCCACCAGTGATTTCCGGGACAGGGGGGACTACGAGCAGTACTTC
13	.	TRBV19	TRBJ2-5	TRBD1	CASGQGHQETQYF	TGTGCCAGTGGACAGGGACACCAAGAGACCCAGTACTTC
13	.	TRBV19	TRBJ1-2	.	CASASTGLDGYTF	TGTGCCAGTGCCTCCACAGGGCTGGATGGCTACACCTTC
14	.	TRBV20-1	TRBJ1-2	.	CSANVKVGLPGYTF	TGCAGTGCTAATGTAAAAGTTGGACTACCTGGCTACACCTTC
14	many	TRBV24-1	TRBJ1-5	TRBD1	CATSDGTDNQPQHF	TGTGCCACCAGTGATGGGACAGACAATCAGCCCCAGCATTTT
15	few	TRBV9	TRBJ1-2	TRBD1	CASSASTGHGYGYTF	TGTGCCAGCAGCGCCTCGACAGGGCACGGATATGGCTACACCTTC
16	.	TRBV7-9	TRBJ1-4	TRBD1	CASSLAGTGGGEKLFF	TGTGCCAGCAGCTTAGCCGGGACAGGCGGTGGTGAAAAACTGTTTTTT
14	many	TRBV20-1	TRBJ2-5	.	CSAADLASGETQYF	TGCAGTGCAGCAGACCTAGCGTCGGGAGAGACCCAGTACTTC
12	.	TRBV29-1	TRBJ1-1	.	CRLTGDGTEAFF	TGCAGACTAACAGGAGACGGCACTGAAGCTTTCTTT
13	.	TRBV6-1	TRBJ2-7	.	CASCPGRIYEQYF	TGTGCCAGCTGCCCCGGACGGATCTACGAGCAGTACTTC
13	once	TRBV20-1	TRBJ2-7	.	CSASMGASYEQYF	TGCAGTGCTAGTATGGGGGCCTCCTACGAGCAGTACTTC
13	many	TRBV5-1	TRBJ1-4	.	CASSLFSGEKLFF	TGCGCCAGCAGCTTGTTCAGCGGAGAAAAACTGTTTTTT
14	many	TRBV11-1	TRBJ2-7	.	CASSLAGGRYEQYF	TGTGCCAGCAGCTTAGCGGGGGGGCGGTACGAGCAGTACTTC
19	.	TRBV7-9	TRBJ1-1	.	CASRRLGRGAEYKNTEAFF	TGTGCCAGCAGAAGACTGGGGCGGGGGGCTGAGTATAAGAACACTGAAGCTTTCTTT
15	.	TRBV7-3	TRBJ1-3	.	CASSLPAQGGNTIYF	TGTGCCAGCAGCTTGCCGGCTCAGGGTGGGAACACCATATATTTT
15	.	TRBV29-1	TRBJ2-7	TRBD2	CSVELSSGSLREQYF	TGCAGCGTTGAGCTGAGTAGCGGGAGCCTTAGAGAGCAGTACTTC
13	once	TRBV29-1	TRBJ1-5	TRBD1	CSVADRGYQPQHF	TGCAGCGTTGCGGACAGGGGATATCAGCCCCAGCATTTT
14	many	TRBV2	TRBJ1-5	.	CASRGGRNNQPQHF	TGTGCCAGCAGGGGCGGTCGGAATAATCAGCCCCAGCATTTT
14	once	TRBV4-1	TRBJ1-2	.	CASSSTGRDYGYTF	TGCGCCAGCAGCTCGACAGGTCGAGACTATGGCTACACCTTC
13	few	TRBV24-1	TRBJ1-2	TRBD1	CATSSTGGYGYTF	TGTGCCACCTCCTCGACAGGGGGCTATGGCTACACCTTC
13	many	TRBV7-9	TRBJ1-1	TRBD1	CASVQGGNTEAFF	TGTGCCAGCGTACAGGGGGGAAACACTGAAGCTTTCTTT
14	.	TRBV10-3	TRBJ2-5	.	CARGAEFGLETQYF	TGTGCTAGGGGGGCGGAGTTTGGTCTGGAGACCCAGTACTTC
14	.	TRBV2	TRBJ1-1	.	CASRPSGANTEAFF	TGTGCCAGCAGACCGTCGGGGGCAAACACTGAAGCTTTCTTT
14	many	TRBV7-9	TRBJ1-2	.	CASSPRDEEFGYTF	TGTGCCAGCAGCCCACGGGACGAAGAATTTGGCTACACCTTC
15	.	TRBV29-1	TRBJ2-6	TRBD1	CSVRRQGVRANVLTF	TGCAGCGTGAGGCGACAGGGGGTACGGGCCAACGTCCTGACTTTC
13	few	TRBV2	TRBJ1-2	.	CASSQGAGDGYTF	TGTGCCAGCAGCCAAGGAGCGGGGGATGGCTACACCTTC
14	.	TRBV6-5	TRBJ2-7	.	CATAGWAGAGEQYF	TGTGCCACAGCTGGGTGGGCAGGCGCGGGCGAGCAGTACTTC
13	.	TRBV6-6	TRBJ2-7	.	CASGIQGSYEQYF	TGTGCCAGTGGGATCCAGGGCTCCTACGAGCAGTACTTC
15	.	TRBV7-9	TRBJ1-2	.	CASSQVGGELYGYTF	TGCGCCAGCAGCCAAGTTGGGGGCGAGTTATATGGCTACACCTTC
17	.	TRBV20-1	TRBJ2-5	TRBD2	CSARKPGTSLTQETQYF	TGCAGTGCTCGAAAACCCGGGACTAGCCTAACACAAGAGACCCAGTACTTC
17	few	TRBV5-1	TRBJ2-7	.	CASSLAAGGMRLAEQYF	TGCGCCAGCAGCTTGGCCGCGGGCGGGATGAGGTTGGCCGAGCAGTACTTC
13	many	TRBV7-9	TRBJ1-1	.	CASSFGGNTEAFF	TGTGCCAGCAGCTTTGGGGGGAACACTGAAGCTTTCTTT
15	.	TRBV7-9	TRBJ1-4	.	CASSLVRQENEKLFF	TGTGCCAGCAGCTTAGTTCGACAGGAGAATGAAAAACTGTTTTTT
13	many	TRBV10-2	TRBJ1-1	TRBD1	CASMRTGGTEAFF	TGCGCCAGCATGAGGACAGGGGGCACTGAAGCTTTCTTT
10	.	TRBV29-1	TRBJ1-4	.	CSVRGEKLFF	TGCAGCGTCAGGGGCGAAAAACTGTTTTTT
16	.	TRBV24-1	TRBJ2-6	.	CATSDAGSSGANVLTF	TGTGCCACCAGTGACGCCGGGAGCTCTGGGGCCAACGTCCTGACTTTC
14	many	TRBV10-3	TRBJ1-2	TRBD1	CAITGDSGENGYTF	TGTGCCATCACTGGGGACAGTGGGGAGAATGGCTACACCTTC